This T cell receptor (beta chain) was recovered during a study of radiotherapy plus CTLA-4 blockade in lung cancer. This clone appeared once. Measured with immunoSEQ multiplex PCR; TCRdb has only the in-frame clones, and not every one. Among about 110,000 clones listed, around 85% were seen once. The CDR3 contains 14 residues. Germline lookup yields CDR1 SGHRS and CDR2 YFSETQ. The V gene lost 2 bases and the J gene lost 4 bases, with 11 bases spanning the gap. V is TRBV5-1 and J is TRBJ2-3; D is undetermined. Sequenced here: peripheral blood, sampled from a patient treated with radiotherapy plus ipilimumab. The clonotype comes from a human donor with non-small cell lung cancer that progressed on radiotherapy plus ipilimumab. Some clones in this sample may be carry-over from other donors' samples. The CDR3 spells CASSFSIRPDTQYF. The CDR3 coding sequence is TGCGCCAGCAGCTTTAGCATACGGCCAGATACGCAGTATTTT.